The 21 T cell receptor beta chains below come from one sample, sequenced in a study of cytotoxic CD8 clonotypes in ibrutinib-treated CLL. Generated by immunoSEQ multiplex PCR, the TCRdb table keeps only in-frame clones and is missing some. The sample carries about 140,000 clones, 75% to 95% recorded once. The specimen was PBMCs, collected after 12 months of ibrutinib treatment. Receptors were obtained from a human donor with chronic lymphocytic leukemia.

V usage is TRBV2 and J usage is TRBJ2-6; D is unresolved. The ends were cut back, 2 bases at V and 0 bases at J, with 5 bases in the middle. Germline CDR1 and CDR2: SNHLY and FYNNEI. The length of the CDR3 is 15 residues. CDR3 sequence reads: CASSENNSGANVLTF. The CDR3, as DNA: TGTGCCAGCAGTGAAAATAACTCTGGGGCCAACGTCCTGACTTTC.

V usage is TRBV2 and J usage is TRBJ1-1, with 11 bases aligning to TRBD1. Germline loops: CDR1 SNHLY, CDR2 FYNNEI. Unmatched junction bases numbered 2, after V lost 1 base and J lost 4 bases. This CDR3 region has 15 residues. The CDR3 coding sequence is TGTGCCAGCAGTGAAGGGACAGGGGGCTTCACTGAAGCTTTCTTT. It translates to CASSEGTGGFTEAFF.

V usage is TRBV6-1 and J usage is TRBJ1-3, with TRBD1 as a possible D gene (6 bases). The germline gives CDR1 MNHNS, CDR2 SASEGT. The CDR3 contains 15 residues. The V gene lost 6 bases and the J gene lost 8 bases, with 20 bases spanning the gap. DNA for the CDR3: TGTGCCAGCAGGGATACAAACAGGGATCGGCACACCATATATTTT. Its translation: CASRDTNRDRHTIYF.

This chain connects TRBV4-1 to TRBJ2-3; a weak D match, TRBD2 (5 bases). Germline loops: CDR1 MGHRA, CDR2 YSYEKL. The germline V and J ends were trimmed by 0 bases and 2 bases, with 12 bases remaining between them. The CDR3 totals 16 residues. CDR3 in amino acids: CASSQERAGLTDTQYF. In DNA form, the CDR3 reads TGCGCCAGCAGCCAAGAGCGGGCGGGTCTCACAGATACGCAGTATTTT.

The V gene is TRBV19, the J gene TRBJ1-2, with TRBD1 matching over 9 bases. Unmatched junction bases numbered 5, after V lost 6 bases and J lost 3 bases. Germline V CDR1 and CDR2: LNHDA, SQIVND (reference sequence). The length of the CDR3 is 14 residues. The CDR3 DNA reads TGTGCCAGTAGCGTCACAGGGGGCGACTATGGCTACACCTTC. This gives the protein CASSVTGGDYGYTF.

The chain combines TRBV7-3 with TRBJ2-7; 7 nucleotides match TRBD2. V lost 2 bases and J lost 2; bases outside the gene matches: 6. This CDR3 contains 15 residues. The V gene's germline CDR1 is SGHTA and CDR2 FQGTGA. CDR3 loop: CASSLLSGLTYEQYF. The DNA of the CDR3 is TGTGCCAGCAGCTTATTATCGGGACTAACCTACGAGCAGTACTTC.

The chain is built from TRBV25-1 and TRBJ2-1, with D uncertain. The CDR3 covers 11 residues. V lost 6 bases and J lost 7, with 7 bases in between. Germline V gene sequence: CDR1 MGHDK, CDR2 SYGVNS. The CDR3 DNA reads as TGTGCCAGCAGCCTGGGGAATGAGCAGTTCTTC. This sequence encodes CASSLGNEQFF. Using reference TRBV25-1 and TRBJ2-1 for the parts outside the CDR3, the full variable domain is EADIYQTPRYLVIGTGKKITLECSQTMGHDKMYWYQQDPGMELHLIHYSYGVNSTEKGDLSSESTVSRIRTEHFPLTLESARPSHTSQYLCASSLGNEQFFGPGTRLTVL.

This clone was recorded once. V usage is TRBV21-1 and J usage is TRBJ2-7; TRBD1 was called by the table and not checked on the DNA. TRBV21-1 is termed a pseudogene. CDR3 length equals 15 residues. The CDR3 protein is CASSPKGRGLDEQYF. The CDR3, as DNA: TGTGCCAGCAGCCCCAAGGGCAGGGGGCTGGACGAGCAGTACTTC.

The V call is TRBV28, the J call TRBJ2-7, with 9 positions matching TRBD2. Trimming cost V 5 bases and J 2 bases; bases outside gene matches: 7. The CDR3 sequence is 15 residues long. Looked up from germline, CDR1 is MDHEN and CDR2 is SYDVKM. The CDR3, as DNA: TGTGCCAGCAGTCCAAGGACTAGCGAGGCCTACGAGCAGTACTTC. This encodes CASSPRTSEAYEQYF.

The rearrangement links TRBV6-5 to TRBJ2-3; no definite D call. The CDR3 is 13 amino acids. Looked up from germline, CDR1 is MNHEY and CDR2 is SVGAGI. Trimming took 7 bases from V and 2 from J, leaving 10 bases between them. The chain's CDR3 is CASKRGFTDTQYF. The CDR3 nucleotides read TGTGCCAGCAAACGAGGATTCACAGATACGCAGTATTTT.

The chain employs TRBV7-8 and TRBJ2-7; no reliable D call. CDR1 and CDR2 from the germline V gene are SGHVS and FQNEAQ. This CDR3 contains 14 residues. The V gene lost 5 bases and the J gene lost 7 bases, with 18 bases spanning the gap. CDR3: CASSLPTGAREQYF. The CDR3 coding sequence is TGTGCCAGCAGCCTACCGACGGGTGCCCGGGAGCAGTACTTC.

The rearrangement uses TRBV2 and TRBJ2-5; 9 bases are shared with TRBD1. With 6 bases clipped from V and 4 bases from J, the junction kept 21 bases outside the gene matches. This CDR3 region has 19 residues. CDR1 SNHLY and CDR2 FYNNEI come from the germline V gene. The chain's CDR3 is CASSPAPGQGRGNRETQYF. CDR3 DNA sequence: TGTGCCAGCAGCCCCGCTCCGGGACAGGGTAGGGGGAATCGAGAGACCCAGTACTTC. Based on the CDR3 plus reference TRBV2 and TRBJ2-5, the full variable domain is EPEVTQTPSHQVTQMGQEVILRCVPISNHLYFYWYRQILGQKVEFLVSFYNNEISEKSEIFDDQFSVERPDGSNFTLKIRSTKLEDSAMYFCASSPAPGQGRGNRETQYFGPGTRLLVL.

The genes are TRBV11-2 and TRBJ2-1; 8 bases align to TRBD2. The CDR3 has 15 amino acids. V was clipped by 4 bases and J by 7 bases; unmatched bases: 9. Germline V CDR1 and CDR2: SGHAT, FQNNGV. CDR3 DNA sequence: TGTGCCAGCAGCTCACCGGGACTAGTAGCGAATGAGCAGTTCTTC. The encoded protein is CASSSPGLVANEQFF.

The chain joins TRBV28 to TRBJ2-3; possible D gene TRBD2, 6 bases. This CDR3 region has 15 residues. Trimming left V 7 bases short and J 5 bases short, with 19 bases between. CDR1 and CDR2 from the germline V gene are MDHEN and SYDVKM. The CDR3 is CASTPGGGKLDTQYF. For the CDR3, the DNA is TGTGCCAGCACTCCGGGCGGCGGGAAGTTAGATACGCAGTATTTT.

The rearrangement joins TRBV28 to TRBJ2-3; 11 nucleotides align to TRBD2. Germline assignment: CDR1 MDHEN and CDR2 SYDVKM. V was pared by 4 bases and J by 2 bases, with 5 bases of the junction left unmatched. The CDR3 length is 16 residues. DNA of the CDR3: TGTGCCAGCAGTTCCCTAGCGGGGGGAACCACAGATACGCAGTATTTT. Its translation is CASSSLAGGTTDTQYF. The full variable domain, in which reference TRBV28 and TRBJ2-3 provide the parts outside the CDR3, is DVKVTQSSRYLVKRTGEKVFLECVQDMDHENMFWYRQDPGLGLRLIYFSYDVKMKEKGDIPEGYSVSREKKERFSLILESASTNQTSMYLCASSSLAGGTTDTQYFGPGTRLTVL.

The V gene is TRBV28, the J gene TRBJ2-7; D might be TRBD2 (6 bases). The CDR3 has 12 amino acids. The V gene's germline CDR1 is MDHEN and CDR2 SYDVKM. V was trimmed by 5 bases and J by 3 bases, leaving 8 bases between them. The CDR3 here is CASSLANYEQYF. DNA of the CDR3: TGTGCCAGCAGTCTAGCGAACTACGAGCAGTACTTC.

V is TRBV7-2 and J is TRBJ2-7; weak D call: TRBD2 (6 bases). The CDR3 is 14 residues long. Trimming took off 4 bases at V and 2 bases at J, with 12 bases between the two ends. In germline, CDR1 is SGHTA, CDR2 FQGNSA. The DNA for the CDR3 is TGTGCCAGCAGCTCGAATAGCGGACCCTACGAGCAGTACTTC. It yields the protein CASSSNSGPYEQYF.

This chain connects TRBV29-1 to TRBJ1-1; D ambiguous. The CDR3 length is 13 residues. The germline gives CDR1 SQVTM, CDR2 ANQGSEA. Trimming cost V 4 bases and J 1 base, with 10 bases left between them. The CDR3 region has the DNA TGCAGCGTTGTCCGGCGGGCGAACACTGAAGCTTTCTTT. Translated, it gives CSVVRRANTEAFF.

The rearrangement uses TRBV14 and TRBJ1-1; D is uncertain. V was cut by 2 bases and J by 0 bases, with 4 bases left in between. The CDR3 extends over 13 amino acids. Germline V CDR1 and CDR2: SGHDN, FVKESK. The CDR3 bases are TGTGCCAGCAGCCAATTTATGAACACTGAAGCTTTCTTT. Translation: CASSQFMNTEAFF.

The chain employs TRBV2 and TRBJ2-7; 8 positions match TRBD2. The trim removed 0 bases at V and 0 bases at J, leaving 4 bases unmatched. CDR3 length: 16 amino acids. CDR1 is SNHLY, CDR2 FYNNEI, per germline. CDR3 DNA: TGTGCCAGCAGTGAAGCGCTACTAGCGGACTCCTACGAGCAGTACTTC. Translation: CASSEALLADSYEQYF. Looking up the rest from reference TRBV2 and TRBJ2-7 gives the full variable domain: EPEVTQTPSHQVTQMGQEVILRCVPISNHLYFYWYRQILGQKVEFLVSFYNNEISEKSEIFDDQFSVERPDGSNFTLKIRSTKLEDSAMYFCASSEALLADSYEQYFGPGTRLTVT.

V gene TRBV27 combines with J gene TRBJ1-1; TRBD1 matches 9 bases. Germline V lookup: CDR1 MNHEY, CDR2 SMNVEV (reference sequence). Trimming removed 5 bases from V and 4 bases from J; junction bases left unmatched: 17. CDR3 length: 18 amino acids. The chain's CDR3 is CASSATTGGAGGGTEAFF. CDR3 DNA: TGTGCCAGCAGTGCCACCACAGGGGGCGCGGGGGGAGGCACTGAAGCTTTCTTT.